The next 10 T cell receptor beta chains were all read from a single sample in a study of siplizumab effects on memory and regulatory T cells. Clones were sequenced by immunoSEQ multiplex PCR, and TCRdb holds only the in-frame ones, with some missing. The sample contains about 120,000 clones, 90% to 95% of which appear only once. Sequencing was done on a sample of non-Treg CD4+ T cells sorted from blood. Source of these receptors: a human donor in good health.

This chain links TRBV27 with TRBJ2-7; no clear D. This CDR3 is built from 13 residues. Germline values: CDR1 MNHEY, CDR2 SMNVEV (reference sequence). V was cut by 6 bases and J by 5 bases, with 14 bases left in between. CDR3 DNA sequence: TGTGCCAGCAGCCACGAGTACGGGCACGAGCAGTACTTC. Translating gives CASSHEYGHEQYF.

V usage is TRBV19 and J usage is TRBJ2-2; a possible D gene is TRBD1 (6 bases). V was pared by 7 bases and J by 1 base, with 10 bases between. The CDR3 has 14 residues. Germline CDR1 and CDR2: LNHDA and SQIVND (reference sequence). The CDR3 DNA follows: TGTGCCAGTAATGGGGGCTTGAACACCGGGGAGCTGTTTTTT. Encoded protein: CASNGGLNTGELFF.

The chain is built from TRBV6-6 and TRBJ2-3, with 8 nucleotides matching TRBD2. This CDR3 is 15 amino acids long. Germline V gene lookup returns CDR1 MNHNY and CDR2 SVGAGI (reference sequence). J gave up 6 bases and V 0 bases, and 5 bases lay outside the gene matches. The CDR3 spells CASSYSRGASDTQYF. DNA of the CDR3: TGTGCCAGCAGTTACTCGCGGGGGGCGAGTGATACGCAGTATTTT.

V gene TRBV7-3 combines with J gene TRBJ1-1; TRBD1 agrees at 10 bases. The CDR3 runs 15 residues. Germline V gene lookup returns CDR1 SGHTA and CDR2 FQGTGA. J lost 1 base, V lost 5 bases, and 4 bases had no gene match. The CDR3 coding sequence is TGTGCCAGCAGCATGACAGGGGGCCCGAACACTGAAGCTTTCTTT. Translation: CASSMTGGPNTEAFF.

The chain employs TRBV15 and TRBJ1-5, with TRBD1 matching 7 bases. The CDR3 is 16 residues long. The V gene end was trimmed by 5 bases and the J gene end by 2 bases; junction bases not matched to a gene: 9. Germline CDR1 reads LNHNV; CDR2 reads YYDKDF (reference sequence). CDR3: CATSGRQGGGNQPQHF. The DNA for the CDR3 is TGTGCCACCAGCGGAAGACAGGGTGGGGGCAATCAGCCCCAGCATTTT.

The chain employs TRBV29-1 and TRBJ2-3; D gene ambiguous. The germline gives CDR1 SQVTM, CDR2 ANQGSEA. The CDR3 covers 14 residues. The germline V and J ends were trimmed by 7 bases and 1 base, with 15 bases remaining between them. The chain's CDR3 is CSAARVVGTDTQYF. The CDR3, as DNA: TGCAGCGCCGCTCGGGTTGTAGGCACAGATACGCAGTATTTT.

This CDR3 is CASSVGDRANQPQHF. For the CDR3, the DNA is TGTGCCAGCAGCGTAGGGGACAGGGCAAATCAGCCCCAGCATTTT. This sequence joins TRBV9 and TRBJ1-5; 9 bases map to TRBD1. CDR1 SGDLS and CDR2 YYNGEE come from the germline V gene. This CDR3 is 15 amino acids long. With V trimmed by 0 bases and J by 4 bases, 2 bases remained unmatched. Full variable domain (missing parts from reference TRBV9 and TRBJ1-5): DSGVTQTPKHLITATGQRVTLRCSPRSGDLSVYWYQQSLDQGLQFLIQYYNGEERAKGNILERFSAQQFPDLHSELNLSSLELGDSALYFCASSVGDRANQPQHFGDGTRLSIL.

V gene TRBV4-1 combines with J gene TRBJ2-5; D might be TRBD2 (7 bases). This CDR3 comprises 16 residues. V lost 0 bases and J lost 5, with 16 bases in between. Germline V lookup: CDR1 MGHRA, CDR2 YSYEKL. The CDR3 sequence is CASSQEAAGRGETQYF. CDR3 DNA sequence: TGCGCCAGCAGCCAAGAAGCCGCAGGGAGGGGGGAGACCCAGTACTTC.

V usage is TRBV5-1 and J usage is TRBJ2-7; D gene uncertain. This CDR3 contains 13 residues. Trimming took 3 bases from V and 3 from J, leaving 10 bases between them. Per germline, CDR1 SGHRS and CDR2 YFSETQ. CDR3 loop: CASSSSQNYEQYF. CDR3 DNA sequence: TGCGCCAGCAGCTCGTCCCAAAACTACGAGCAGTACTTC. Full variable domain (missing parts from reference TRBV5-1 and TRBJ2-7): KAGVTQTPRYLIKTRGQQVTLSCSPISGHRSVSWYQQTPGQGLQFLFEYFSETQRNKGNFPGRFSGRQFSNSRSEMNVSTLELGDSALYLCASSSSQNYEQYFGPGTRLTVT.

The rearrangement uses TRBV6-1 and TRBJ2-2; 9 bases are a match to TRBD2. The CDR3 spans 14 residues. J gave up 7 bases and V 4 bases, and 4 bases lay outside the gene matches. From germline, CDR1 is MNHNS and CDR2 SASEGT. The CDR3 reads CASSGRLADGELFF. The DNA of the CDR3 is TGTGCCAGCAGTGGGAGACTAGCGGACGGGGAGCTGTTTTTT.